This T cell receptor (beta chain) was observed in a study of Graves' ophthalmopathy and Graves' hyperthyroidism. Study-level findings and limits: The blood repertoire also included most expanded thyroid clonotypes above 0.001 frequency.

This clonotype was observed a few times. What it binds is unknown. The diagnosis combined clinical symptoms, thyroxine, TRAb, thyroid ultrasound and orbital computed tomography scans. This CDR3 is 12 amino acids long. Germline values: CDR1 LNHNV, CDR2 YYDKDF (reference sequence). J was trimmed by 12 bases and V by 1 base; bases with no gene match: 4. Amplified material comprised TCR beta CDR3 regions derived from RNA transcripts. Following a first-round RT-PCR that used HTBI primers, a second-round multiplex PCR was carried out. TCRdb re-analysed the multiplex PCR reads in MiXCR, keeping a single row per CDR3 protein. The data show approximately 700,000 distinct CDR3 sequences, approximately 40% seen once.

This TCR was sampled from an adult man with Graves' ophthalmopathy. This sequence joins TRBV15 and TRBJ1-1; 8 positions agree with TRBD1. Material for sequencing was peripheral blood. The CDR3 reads CATSRGTGLSFF. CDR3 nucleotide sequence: TGTGCCACCAGCAGAGGGACAGGGTTATCTTTCTTT.